The next 15 T cell receptor beta chains were all read from a single sample in a study of Graves' ophthalmopathy and Graves' hyperthyroidism (dated by TCRdb to 2017 to 2018). Sequencer: Illumina HiSeq 2000. For repertoire sequencing, the TCR beta CDR3 regions were amplified from RNA transcripts. A first-round RT-PCR used HTBI primers with the Qiagen OneStep RT-PCR kit, followed by a second-round multiplex PCR, size selection and purification. TCRdb reprocessing: public reads trimmed at Q25 with fastp, clones called with MiXCR, in-frame beta chains kept. Records with the same CDR3 protein are collapsed into one entry carrying the most frequent genes and DNA. This sample comprises approximately 380,000 distinct CDR3 sequences, around 21% of them detected only once. Clones ranked in the top ten supply 2.5% to 3.5% of the sample. Input material: peripheral blood. The source is a woman under 30 with stable Graves' hyperthyroidism. Donor details come from another sample of the same person, matched by shared clones.

This clonotype was detected many times. The chain links TRBV29-1 to TRBJ1-2; D remains unclear. The CDR3 covers 12 residues. Trimming left V 3 bases short and J 7 bases short, with 12 bases between. Germline loops: CDR1 SQVTM, CDR2 ANQGSEA. Here the CDR3 reads CSVDPPVGGYTF. Here the CDR3 DNA reads TGCAGCGTTGACCCACCCGTGGGTGGCTACACCTTC.

This sequence joins TRBV12-3 or TRBV12-4 and TRBJ2-7; D might be TRBD1 (6 bases). This CDR3 comprises 16 residues. V was trimmed by 0 bases and J by 2 bases, leaving 14 bases between them. CDR3 protein: CASSLAGVGAAYEQYF. The DNA for the CDR3 is TGTGCCAGCAGTTTAGCGGGAGTGGGGGCGGCCTACGAGCAGTACTTC.

This clonotype was observed many times. The J gene is TRBJ2-7, the V gene TRBV7-8; a possible D gene is TRBD2 (6 bases). Germline V gene lookup returns CDR1 SGHVS and CDR2 FQNEAQ. This CDR3 has 15 residues. The V end lost 5 bases, the J end lost 0 bases, and 14 bases lay between the germline ends. In DNA, the CDR3 is TGTGCCAGCAGCCCCAGGAGGGCGGGCTCCTACGAGCAGTACTTC. Protein sequence: CASSPRRAGSYEQYF.

This clonotype was counted at least ten times. V gene TRBV29-1 combines with J gene TRBJ1-2, with D possibly being TRBD1 (5 bases). The CDR3 contains 15 residues. Trimming cost V 2 bases and J 2 bases, with 15 bases left between them. CDR1 is SQVTM and CDR2 is ANQGSEA in the germline V gene. Here the CDR3 reads CSVESLAGRNYGYTF. The DNA of the CDR3 is TGCAGCGTTGAATCCTTGGCAGGGCGAAACTATGGCTACACCTTC.

At least ten counts were recorded for this clonotype. The chain employs TRBV5-1 and TRBJ1-1; D gene uncertain. The germline V and J ends were trimmed by 0 bases and 0 bases, with 6 bases remaining between them. This CDR3 contains 14 residues. CDR1 SGHRS and CDR2 YFSETQ come from the germline V gene. This CDR3 is CASSLAAVNTEAFF. CDR3 coding DNA: TGCGCCAGCAGCTTGGCCGCGGTGAACACTGAAGCTTTCTTT.

The rearrangement uses TRBV30 and TRBJ1-6; D gene unclear. The CDR3 is made up of 11 amino acids. Germline V CDR1 and CDR2: GTSNPN, SVGIG (reference sequence). The V end was cut by 2 bases, the J end by 8 bases, with 4 bases between. The CDR3 DNA sequence: TGTGCCTGGAGTATGGATTCACCCCTCCACTTT. Encoded protein: CAWSMDSPLHF.

This clonotype was counted ten times or more. This chain connects TRBV2 to TRBJ2-5; TRBD2 matches at 7 bases. Germline lookup yields CDR1 SNHLY and CDR2 FYNNEI. J lost 5 bases, V lost 7 bases, and 4 bases had no gene match. CDR3 length: 12 amino acids. The CDR3 loop reads CASKTSWETQYF. DNA of the CDR3: TGTGCCAGCAAGACTAGCTGGGAGACCCAGTACTTC. The full variable domain, in which reference TRBV2 and TRBJ2-5 provide the parts outside the CDR3, is EPEVTQTPSHQVTQMGQEVILRCVPISNHLYFYWYRQILGQKVEFLVSFYNNEISEKSEIFDDQFSVERPDGSNFTLKIRSTKLEDSAMYFCASKTSWETQYFGPGTRLLVL.

This chain connects TRBV6-5 to TRBJ1-3; D is undetermined. In germline, CDR1 is MNHEY, CDR2 SVGAGI. Trimming took 0 bases from V and 9 from J, leaving 21 bases between them. CDR3 size: 17 residues. The CDR3 region is CASSYSTSTGSVSTIYF. In DNA form, the CDR3 reads TGTGCCAGCAGTTACTCGACTAGTACGGGTTCCGTAAGCACCATATATTTT.

This clonotype was picked up a small number of times. V gene TRBV12-5 combines with J gene TRBJ1-1, with TRBD1 as a possible D gene (6 bases). Germline V gene data show CDR1 as LGHNT and CDR2 as FRNRAP. V shed 8 bases and J shed 1 base, with 14 bases lying between them. CDR3 length: 14 residues. Written as DNA, the CDR3 is TGTGCTAGTAGAAACGAAGGGGGGAACACTGAAGCTTTCTTT. Its protein product is CASRNEGGNTEAFF.

This clonotype was detected a few times. The chain joins TRBV29-1 to TRBJ1-1, with 10 bases identical to TRBD1. The V and J ends lost 7 bases and 5 bases, in that order; junction bases with no gene match: 7. The CDR3 length is 13 residues. CDR1 is SQVTM, CDR2 ANQGSEA, per germline. The CDR3 bases are TGCAGCGGTGTGACAGGGGGCGAAACTGAAGCTTTCTTT. Its protein is CSGVTGGETEAFF.

The chain recombines TRBV29-1 with TRBJ2-5, with 11 nucleotides matching TRBD2. The V gene end was trimmed by 6 bases and the J gene end by 9 bases; junction bases not matched to a gene: 12. The germline V gene encodes CDR1 SQVTM and CDR2 ANQGSEA. The CDR3 consists of 14 residues. The CDR3 spells CSVAAGTSGEAQYF. The CDR3 region has the DNA TGCAGCGTCGCCGCGGGGACTAGCGGTGAGGCCCAGTACTTC.

This clonotype was seen more than once but under ten times. The V call is TRBV12-3 or TRBV12-4, the J call TRBJ1-6, with D unclear. The CDR3 has 17 amino acids. V lost 3 bases to trimming and J lost 2 bases, with 14 bases between them. CDR3 bases: TGTGCCAGCAGTTTGACACAGTCCGGAGCCTATAATTCACCCCTCCACTTT. This translates into CASSLTQSGAYNSPLHF.

This clonotype was observed many times. V gene TRBV27 combines with J gene TRBJ2-5, with 9 bases that match TRBD2. CDR3 size: 15 residues. From germline, CDR1 is MNHEY and CDR2 SMNVEV (reference sequence). After removal of 2 bases from V and 4 bases from J, the junction contained 5 bases not matched to a gene. CDR3: CASSLNGGRVETQYF. DNA for the CDR3: TGTGCCAGCAGTTTAAATGGCGGGAGGGTAGAGACCCAGTACTTC.

This clonotype was counted at least ten times. The gene calls are TRBV20-1 and TRBJ2-7; D unresolved. The V end was cut by 5 bases, the J end by 1 base, with 18 bases between. The germline CDR1 and CDR2 sequences are DFQATT and SNEGSKA (reference sequence). This CDR3 has 15 residues. This chain's CDR3 is CSAESPYFLSYEQYF. The CDR3 region has the DNA TGCAGTGCTGAAAGCCCCTACTTCCTTTCCTACGAGCAGTACTTC.

The V gene is TRBV6-1, the J gene TRBJ2-7; 10 positions agree with TRBD2. There are 16 residues in the CDR3. Trimming took 6 bases from V and 0 from J; bases not matched to a gene: 8. The V gene's germline CDR1 is MNHNS and CDR2 SASEGT. CDR3 in amino acids: CASSGGLAASSYEQYF. The CDR3, as DNA: TGTGCCAGCAGCGGCGGACTAGCGGCTAGCTCCTACGAGCAGTACTTC.